One and the same sample provided the 18 T cell receptor beta chains below, sequenced in a study. TCRdb re-called the RT-PCR reads with MiXCR, one entry per CDR3 protein. The top ten clones hold 3% to 4.5% of a sample with fewer than 800,000 distinct CDR3 sequences, approximately 14% of them seen once. Sequencing was carried out using memory CD4+ T cells from blood. All receptors derive from a female donor in good health, serving as a healthy control.

J is TRBJ2-1 and V is TRBV7-2; no clear D gene. CDR1 and CDR2 (germline): SGHTA, FQGNSA. Between the trimmed V and J ends, which lost 10 bases and 10 bases, there was a span of 14 bases. The CDR3 length is 11 residues. CDR3 sequence reads: CANGLTPEQFF. Here the CDR3 DNA reads TGTGCCAATGGATTAACCCCCGAGCAGTTCTTC.

For this clonotype: This may be a read error: a much more frequent sequence differs by one nucleotide. V and J are TRBV5-1 and TRBJ2-1, with 9 bases identical to TRBD1. The ends lost 2 bases at V and 9 bases at J; junction bases unmatched: 15. The CDR3 has 17 residues. Germline lookup yields CDR1 SGHRS and CDR2 YFSETQ. The CDR3: CASSFRGTGLSEGEQFF. The DNA of the CDR3 is TGCGCCAGCAGCTTTAGAGGGACAGGGTTGTCCGAGGGTGAGCAGTTCTTC.

The table lists this clonotype with many counts. V gene TRBV12-3 or TRBV12-4 combines with J gene TRBJ2-3; D ambiguous. This CDR3 has 14 amino acids. Trimming took 3 bases from V and 3 from J, leaving 10 bases between them. The CDR3 spells CASSFGARTDTQYF. In DNA, the CDR3 is TGTGCCAGCAGTTTTGGCGCACGTACAGATACGCAGTATTTT.

J is TRBJ1-5 and V is TRBV20-1; D is perhaps TRBD1 (6 bases). Looked up from germline, CDR1 is DFQATT and CDR2 is SNEGSKA (reference sequence). The CDR3 covers 14 residues. V lost 1 base and J lost 7, with 14 bases in between. The CDR3 region has the DNA TGCAGTGCTAGAGTCCCCCCAGGGGAGCAGCCCCAGCATTTT. Its translation is CSARVPPGEQPQHF.

The chain has TRBV29-1 and TRBJ1-4; no definite D call. This CDR3 spans 14 amino acids. Germline V gene lookup returns CDR1 SQVTM and CDR2 ANQGSEA. Trimming left V 3 bases short and J 0 bases short, with 8 bases between. The CDR3 loop reads CSVDAGATNEKLFF. In DNA, the CDR3 is TGCAGCGTTGACGCCGGTGCAACTAATGAAAAACTGTTTTTT.

V and J are TRBV7-2 and TRBJ2-7; the D call may be TRBD1 or TRBD2 (5 bases each). V was shortened by 1 base and J by 3 bases, with 16 bases between the two germline ends. Looked up from germline, CDR1 is SGHTA and CDR2 is FQGNSA. The CDR3 is 16 residues long. CDR3 residues: CASSLEGTGAYYEQYF. The CDR3 DNA sequence: TGTGCCAGCAGCTTAGAGGGGACCGGGGCTTACTACGAGCAGTACTTC.

A few counts support this clonotype. The rearrangement links TRBV4-1 to TRBJ2-5, with 9 bases aligning to TRBD2. Germline trimming cut 0 bases from V and 1 base from J; bases unmatched to any gene: 9. Germline V gene data show CDR1 as MGHRA and CDR2 as YSYEKL. This CDR3 comprises 18 residues. The CDR3 spells CASSQDPSSGTLQETQYF. In nucleotides, the CDR3 is TGCGCCAGCAGCCAAGATCCGTCTAGCGGGACCCTCCAAGAGACCCAGTACTTC.

CDR3 sequence reads: CASRQGDEAFF. Written as DNA, the CDR3 is TGTGCCAGCAGACAGGGGGATGAAGCTTTCTTT. The chain combines TRBV3-1 with TRBJ1-1; 8 positions agree with TRBD1. Germline loops: CDR1 LGHDT, CDR2 YNNKEL (reference sequence). The V and J ends lost 6 bases and 7 bases, in that order; junction bases with no gene match: 1. This CDR3 spans 11 amino acids.

The sample holds many counts of this clonotype. The chain employs TRBV29-1 and TRBJ2-7; the D call may be TRBD1 or TRBD2 (5 bases each). Germline V gives CDR1 SQVTM, CDR2 ANQGSEA. This CDR3 has 11 residues. Trimming cost V 3 bases and J 2 bases, with 5 bases left between them. The CDR3 nucleotides are TGCAGCGTTGAGGGGGCCTACGAGCAGTACTTC. It is translated as CSVEGAYEQYF.

The chain combines TRBV29-1 with TRBJ2-7; D might be TRBD1 (9 bases). Germline V CDR1 and CDR2: SQVTM, ANQGSEA. The V end was cut by 7 bases, the J end by 4 bases, with 17 bases between. This CDR3 is built from 13 residues. CDR3 loop: CSAGGTGQYEQYF. The CDR3 DNA reads TGCAGCGCGGGGGGGACAGGGCAGTACGAGCAGTACTTC.

This clonotype was counted ten times or more. This rearrangement joins TRBV29-1 to TRBJ2-5; 8 bases line up with TRBD2. CDR1 is SQVTM, CDR2 ANQGSEA, per germline. J lost 0 bases, V lost 7 bases, and 7 bases had no gene match. The CDR3 is 14 residues long. The CDR3 here is CSAPTSADQETQYF. The CDR3 DNA sequence: TGCAGCGCTCCGACTAGCGCCGACCAAGAGACCCAGTACTTC. Together with reference TRBV29-1 and TRBJ2-5, the CDR3 gives the full variable domain: SAVISQKPSRDICQRGTSLTIQCQVDSQVTMMFWYRQQPGQSLTLIATANQGSEATYESGFVIDKFPISRPNLTFSTLTVSNMSPEDSSIYLCSAPTSADQETQYFGPGTRLLVL.

This rearrangement joins TRBV24-1 to TRBJ1-4; D possibly corresponds to TRBD1 (5 bases). V was shortened by 4 bases and J by 7 bases, with 9 bases between the two germline ends. The CDR3 loop spans 13 amino acids. The germline V gene encodes CDR1 KGHDR and CDR2 SFDVKD. In nucleotides, the CDR3 is TGTGCCACCAGTGACGGGACCCCTGAAAAACTGTTTTTT. The encoded protein is CATSDGTPEKLFF.

This clonotype showed up just a few times. This rearrangement joins TRBV10-3 to TRBJ1-2; D might be TRBD1 (5 bases). This CDR3 is built from 13 residues. Germline lookup yields CDR1 ENHRY and CDR2 SYGVKD. V lost 8 bases and J 6 bases, leaving 16 bases between the germline ends. The CDR3 loop reads CAIGVRQHNGYTF. The CDR3 DNA follows: TGTGCCATCGGGGTCAGACAGCATAATGGCTACACCTTC.

This clonotype has more than one count but fewer than ten. The gene calls are TRBV27 and TRBJ2-1, with TRBD1 matching 12 bases. Germline CDR1 MNHEY, CDR2 SMNVEV (reference sequence). The CDR3 contains 16 residues. V was pared by 6 bases and J by 9 bases, with 12 bases of the junction left unmatched. Written as DNA, the CDR3 is TGTGCCAGCAGAAGGGACAGGGGGCGCCTTGAGGTTGAGCAGTTCTTC. Its protein is CASRRDRGRLEVEQFF.

The chain has TRBV4-2 and TRBJ1-2, with D perhaps matching TRBD1 (6 bases). Germline assignment: CDR1 LGHNA and CDR2 YNFKEQ. CDR3 length: 14 amino acids. V dropped 2 bases and J dropped 4 bases, with 11 bases sitting between them. The CDR3 loop is CASSQPQGTYGYTF. As DNA, the CDR3 is TGTGCCAGCAGCCAACCACAGGGCACCTATGGCTACACCTTC.

The genes are TRBV7-9 and TRBJ2-4, with 7 bases aligning to TRBD2. The CDR3 is made up of 18 amino acids. Germline V CDR1 and CDR2: SEHNR, FQNEAQ (reference sequence). Trimming cost V 5 bases and J 0 bases; bases outside gene matches: 13. CDR3 residues: CASSRTSGTTIAKNIQYF. The CDR3, as DNA: TGTGCCAGCAGCCGCACGTCCGGGACTACTATAGCCAAAAACATTCAGTACTTC.

This clonotype was counted between two and nine times. V and J are TRBV6-5 and TRBJ1-1; 7 nucleotides line up with TRBD1. The CDR3 consists of 15 residues. Germline V lookup: CDR1 MNHEY, CDR2 SVGAGI. V dropped 5 bases and J dropped 5; count of bases not matched to a gene: 11. CDR3: CASSGRQGVLTEAFF. CDR3 coding DNA: TGTGCCAGCAGTGGAAGACAGGGAGTATTGACTGAAGCTTTCTTT.

The chain has TRBV28 and TRBJ1-2, with D perhaps TRBD1 (5 bases). The V gene's germline CDR1 is MDHEN and CDR2 SYDVKM. Between the trimmed V and J ends, which lost 7 bases and 3 bases, there was a span of 12 bases. The CDR3 consists of 13 residues. The CDR3 DNA follows: TGTGCCAGCAATCCCCCAGGGCACTATGGCTACACCTTC. It codes for CASNPPGHYGYTF.